This T cell receptor beta chain was recorded in a study of early T cells in non-severe SARS-CoV-2 infection. Study-level information: Unpaired chains resulted from sequencing bulk RNA of unsorted whole blood.

TCRdb called the 5' RACE reads again in MiXCR, with one record for every CDR3 protein. The table has tens of thousands of distinct CDR3 sequences, more than 10% seen once. The sequencing here drew on whole blood, taken at baseline. This TCR derives from an adult who was a healthcare worker with PCR-confirmed SARS-CoV-2 infection or an uninfected control (not recorded which). The donor label of this sample is uncertain.

This CDR3 is CASSRGTAYGYTF. CDR3 nucleotides: TGTGCCAGCAGCCGAGGGACAGCTTATGGCTACACCTTC. The chain combines TRBV14 with TRBJ1-2, with TRBD1 matching 7 bases. Trimming at V came to 4 bases and at J to 5 bases, leaving 4 bases not matched to a gene. Germline lookup yields CDR1 SGHDN and CDR2 FVKESK. The length of the CDR3 is 13 residues.